The 30 T cell receptor beta chains below all came from one sample that was sequenced in a study of preoperative IRX-2 immunotherapy in early breast cancer. Repertoires were generated with immunoSEQ multiplex PCR, while TCRdb's copy carries only in-frame clones and drops some. The repertoire has fewer than 70,000 clones, approximately 94% of them found once; the top ten carry roughly 1.8%. The treatment: preoperative locoregional IRX-2 cytokine immunotherapy. Collection took place from a patient treated with IRX-2 immunotherapy. The source is a human donor with breast cancer.

The chain uses TRBV19 and TRBJ2-1; the D gene is possibly TRBD1 (5 bases). V shed 4 bases and J shed 4 bases, with 8 bases lying between them. The CDR3 has 13 amino acids. The germline V gene encodes CDR1 LNHDA and CDR2 SQIVND (reference sequence). CDR3 amino acids: CASSTTVYNEQFF. The CDR3 bases are TGTGCCAGTAGTACGACAGTGTACAATGAGCAGTTCTTC.

The chain carries TRBV7-9 and TRBJ1-2; D ambiguous. CDR3 size: 13 residues. V was shortened by 5 bases and J by 5 bases, with 12 bases between the two germline ends. Germline-derived CDR1 and CDR2 are SEHNR and FQNEAQ (reference sequence). The chain's CDR3 is CASSRPGFYGYTF. The CDR3 DNA follows: TGTGCCAGCAGCCGCCCCGGGTTTTATGGCTACACCTTC.

The sample holds one count of this clone. The chain has TRBV5-4 and TRBJ2-7; no firm D call. The length of the CDR3 is 14 residues. The V and J ends lost 2 bases and 3 bases respectively, with 12 bases between them. CDR1 and CDR2 (germline): SGHNT, YYREEE (reference sequence). This CDR3 reads CASSFLGLDYEQYF. CDR3 coding DNA: TGTGCCAGCAGCTTCTTAGGGCTGGACTACGAGCAGTACTTC.

The chain has TRBV9 and TRBJ1-3, with D unclear. This CDR3 spans 16 amino acids. With 0 bases removed from V and 0 bases from J, the gap between germline ends came to 10 bases. Germline CDR1 reads SGDLS; CDR2 reads YYNGEE. The CDR3 loop reads CASSVAVADSGNTIYF. The CDR3 bases are TGTGCCAGCAGCGTAGCTGTGGCCGACTCTGGAAACACCATATATTTT. The full variable domain, its missing parts supplied by reference TRBV9 and TRBJ1-3, is DSGVTQTPKHLITATGQRVTLRCSPRSGDLSVYWYQQSLDQGLQFLIQYYNGEERAKGNILERFSAQQFPDLHSELNLSSLELGDSALYFCASSVAVADSGNTIYFGEGSWLTVV.

This chain connects TRBV6-5 to TRBJ1-1; tentatively, D is TRBD1 (6 bases). Trimming shortened V by 2 bases and J by 0 bases, and 10 bases separated the two germline ends. Germline CDR1 and CDR2: MNHEY and SVGAGI. CDR3 length: 15 residues. This CDR3 is CASSYGGLMNTEAFF. The CDR3 nucleotides read TGTGCCAGCAGTTACGGGGGCCTCATGAACACTGAAGCTTTCTTT.

The chain links TRBV9 to TRBJ2-2; TRBD2 is a possible D gene (6 bases). Germline assignment: CDR1 SGDLS and CDR2 YYNGEE. CDR3 length equals 16 residues. Trimming removed 0 bases at V and 0 bases at J, with 9 bases between. CDR3 DNA sequence: TGTGCCAGCAGCGTAGAACGGGGGACGAACACCGGGGAGCTGTTTTTT. It encodes CASSVERGTNTGELFF.

The chain combines TRBV28 with TRBJ1-4; the match to TRBD1 covers 8 bases. The CDR3 consists of 15 residues. CDR1 MDHEN and CDR2 SYDVKM come from the germline V gene. Trimming took 3 bases from V and 8 from J; bases not matched to a gene: 8. CDR3 amino acids: CASSFALTGGEKLFF. The CDR3 nucleotides are TGTGCCAGCAGTTTCGCATTAACAGGGGGAGAAAAACTGTTTTTT.

The V gene is TRBV10-3, the J gene TRBJ2-3; 8 nucleotides align to TRBD2. Trimming at V came to 5 bases and at J to 0 bases, leaving 4 bases not matched to a gene. Germline assignment: CDR1 ENHRY and CDR2 SYGVKD. This CDR3 spans 15 amino acids. DNA of the CDR3: TGTGCCATCAGTTTCGCGGGGGGAAGCACAGATACGCAGTATTTT. It encodes CAISFAGGSTDTQYF.

This sequence joins TRBV5-8 and TRBJ2-7; D is possibly TRBD2 (5 bases). The CDR3 covers 16 residues. Trimming shortened V by 1 base and J by 2 bases, and 16 bases separated the two germline ends. Germline V gene sequence: CDR1 SGHTS, CDR2 YDEGEE. The chain's CDR3 is CASSLTSWGAAYEQYF. The CDR3 DNA reads as TGTGCCAGCAGCTTGACTTCTTGGGGAGCAGCCTACGAGCAGTACTTC.

This clone was counted a single time. This chain joins TRBV28 and TRBJ1-2; TRBD1 might be the D (6 bases). V was clipped by 3 bases and J by 4 bases, with 15 bases between them. Germline V gene lookup returns CDR1 MDHEN and CDR2 SYDVKM. The CDR3 totals 15 residues. CDR3 nucleotide sequence: TGTGCCAGCAGTTTTAGGCCGACAGGAGTCTATGGCTACACCTTC. Its translation: CASSFRPTGVYGYTF.

A single count supports this clone. V is TRBV19 and J is TRBJ2-2; perhaps TRBD2 as D (5 bases). There are 16 residues in the CDR3. V lost 1 base, J lost 2 bases, and 11 bases lay in between. From germline, CDR1 is LNHDA and CDR2 SQIVND (reference sequence). The chain's CDR3 is CASSIVSGVNTGELFF. CDR3 DNA: TGTGCCAGTAGTATAGTGAGCGGAGTTAACACCGGGGAGCTGTTTTTT.

This chain joins TRBV7-8 and TRBJ1-4; D gene ambiguous. V lost 5 bases to trimming and J lost 7 bases, with 17 bases between them. Germline V lookup: CDR1 SGHVS, CDR2 FQNEAQ. CDR3 size: 15 residues. DNA of the CDR3: TGTGCCAGCAGCCAAAACCAAAAGGAAGGTGAAAAACTGTTTTTT. This gives the protein CASSQNQKEGEKLFF.

This clone showed up just once. The chain joins TRBV5-1 to TRBJ1-3, with no clear D. Trimming stripped 0 bases from V and 4 bases from J, with 8 bases between. The CDR3 spans 14 residues. The germline V gene encodes CDR1 SGHRS and CDR2 YFSETQ. CDR3 bases: TGCGCCAGCAGCTTGGCCGGCAGAGGAAACACCATATATTTT. It yields the protein CASSLAGRGNTIYF.

This clone was seen only once. The chain has TRBV28 and TRBJ1-2, with TRBD1 matching over 7 bases. CDR3 length: 14 amino acids. CDR1 and CDR2 from the germline V gene are MDHEN and SYDVKM. V was clipped by 2 bases and J by 5 bases; unmatched bases: 5. The CDR3 protein is CASSLHQGGYGYTF. CDR3 bases: TGTGCCAGCAGTTTACACCAGGGGGGTTATGGCTACACCTTC.

This clone was seen once. This chain links TRBV7-6 with TRBJ2-7; D not resolved. This CDR3 comprises 16 residues. Per germline, CDR1 SGHVS and CDR2 FNYEAQ. V lost 5 bases and J lost 0, with 17 bases in between. CDR3 loop: CASSPSTRVGSYEQYF. The CDR3 nucleotides read TGTGCCAGCAGCCCGTCGACACGGGTGGGCTCCTACGAGCAGTACTTC.

The chain combines TRBV7-2 with TRBJ2-1; D may be TRBD2 (6 bases). The ends were cut back, 3 bases at V and 9 bases at J, with 27 bases in the middle. Germline V gene lookup returns CDR1 SGHTA and CDR2 FQGNSA. This CDR3 region has 18 residues. The CDR3 nucleotides are TGTGCCAGCAGCTTCAATCGAACCCCAGGGAATAGGGGAGGTGAGCAGTTCTTC. Its translation: CASSFNRTPGNRGGEQFF.

V usage is TRBV30 and J usage is TRBJ1-1; no definite D call. CDR1 is GTSNPN, CDR2 SVGIG, per germline (reference sequence). The CDR3 is 13 residues long. The V and J ends lost 0 bases and 1 base respectively, with 6 bases between them. The CDR3 is CAWSVQKNTEAFF. The CDR3 nucleotides are TGTGCCTGGAGTGTGCAGAAGAACACTGAAGCTTTCTTT.

The V call is TRBV4-1, the J call TRBJ2-1; 13 bases fit TRBD2. In germline, CDR1 is MGHRA, CDR2 YSYEKL. Unmatched junction bases numbered 13, after V lost 3 bases and J lost 14 bases. CDR3 length: 16 amino acids. The CDR3 bases are TGCGCCAGCAGCCAGGCCCCCGGACTAGCGGGAGCGATGGAGTTCTTC. Translated, it gives CASSQAPGLAGAMEFF.

This clone has only one observation. This chain connects TRBV4-3 to TRBJ1-4, with TRBD1 identical over 9 bases. This CDR3 comprises 15 residues. Germline assignment: CDR1 LGHNA and CDR2 YSLEER. The trim removed 2 bases at V and 4 bases at J, leaving 2 bases unmatched. CDR3 protein: CASSQSGQGNEKLFF. Written as DNA, the CDR3 is TGCGCCAGCAGCCAATCGGGACAGGGTAATGAAAAACTGTTTTTT.

The V and J genes are TRBV18 and TRBJ1-2; D unclear. V shed 2 bases and J shed 4 bases, with 8 bases lying between them. Per germline, CDR1 KGHSH and CDR2 LQKENI. There are 13 residues in the CDR3. CDR3 nucleotides: TGTGCCAGCTCACCAGGGCCGGCCTATGGCTACACCTTC. This translates into CASSPGPAYGYTF.

V usage is TRBV21-1 and J usage is TRBJ1-5; no check of the table's D call, TRBD1, against the DNA was made. TRBV21-1 is a documented pseudogene. CDR3 length: 14 amino acids. The CDR3 sequence: CASSKGRGNQPQHF. CDR3 nucleotide sequence: TGTGCCAGCAGCAAGGGCAGGGGCAATCAGCCCCAGCATTTT.

The rearrangement joins TRBV6-4 to TRBJ2-1; no firm D call. V lost 8 bases and J 6 bases, leaving 14 bases between the germline ends. Germline values: CDR1 MRHNA, CDR2 SNTAGT. The CDR3 extends over 13 amino acids. The CDR3 is CASGRGRSNEQFF. The CDR3 DNA follows: TGTGCCAGCGGACGCGGTAGGAGCAATGAGCAGTTCTTC.

CDR3 in DNA: TGTGCCTGGGCCGGGACTAGGGTGGGCAATGAGCAGTTCTTC. It yields the protein CAWAGTRVGNEQFF. This chain links TRBV30 with TRBJ2-1, with TRBD2 matching 8 bases. The V segment lost 5 bases and the J segment 6 bases; nucleotides outside the gene matches: 9. Germline CDR1 reads GTSNPN; CDR2 reads SVGIG (reference sequence). The CDR3 loop spans 14 amino acids.

The gene calls are TRBV15 and TRBJ1-3; TRBD1 matches at 7 bases. From germline, CDR1 is LNHNV and CDR2 YYDKDF (reference sequence). This CDR3 has 14 amino acids. V shed 1 base, J shed 8 bases, and the junction held 5 bases outside the gene matches. The CDR3 protein is CATSRGSGGYTIYF. As DNA, the CDR3 is TGTGCCACCAGCAGAGGGTCAGGGGGTTACACCATATATTTT.

The V gene is TRBV6-6, the J gene TRBJ1-5, with a weak D call TRBD1 (6 bases). Germline assignment: CDR1 MNHNY and CDR2 SVGAGI (reference sequence). This CDR3 region has 13 residues. The V gene lost 6 bases and the J gene lost 6 bases, with 12 bases spanning the gap. The chain's CDR3 is CASSPGGGQPQHF. Here the CDR3 DNA reads TGTGCCAGCAGCCCCGGGGGCGGTCAGCCCCAGCATTTT.

The rearrangement joins TRBV29-1 to TRBJ1-3; unclear D gene. V was cut by 6 bases and J by 0 bases, with 6 bases left in between. Germline loops: CDR1 SQVTM, CDR2 ANQGSEA. CDR3 length: 12 residues. The CDR3 DNA is TGCAGCGTGGAATTCTCTGGAAACACCATATATTTT. This gives the protein CSVEFSGNTIYF. Combining the CDR3 with reference TRBV29-1 and TRBJ1-3 gives the whole variable domain SAVISQKPSRDICQRGTSLTIQCQVDSQVTMMFWYRQQPGQSLTLIATANQGSEATYESGFVIDKFPISRPNLTFSTLTVSNMSPEDSSIYLCSVEFSGNTIYFGEGSWLTVV.

The gene calls are TRBV5-1 and TRBJ2-3, with D perhaps assigned TRBD1 or TRBD2 (5 bases each). Per the germline V gene, CDR1 is SGHRS and CDR2 is YFSETQ. The germline V and J ends were trimmed by 2 bases and 0 bases, with 10 bases remaining between them. This CDR3 has 15 residues. In nucleotides, the CDR3 is TGCGCCAGCAGCTTTGGGGGACCTAGCACAGATACGCAGTATTTT. Amino acid sequence: CASSFGGPSTDTQYF.

The chain links TRBV9 to TRBJ2-2; the D gene is possibly TRBD1 (5 bases). Germline CDR1 SGDLS, CDR2 YYNGEE. This CDR3 is 16 amino acids long. Trimming left V 0 bases short and J 4 bases short, with 13 bases between. The CDR3 loop reads CASSVGGDIGTGELFF. CDR3 nucleotide sequence: TGTGCCAGCAGCGTAGGGGGCGATATTGGCACCGGGGAGCTGTTTTTT.

The chain links TRBV7-2 to TRBJ2-1; 8 nucleotides match TRBD1. Trimming at V came to 4 bases and at J to 1 base, leaving 3 bases not matched to a gene. Germline V gene sequence: CDR1 SGHTA, CDR2 FQGNSA. The length of the CDR3 is 15 residues. The CDR3 protein is CASSSGQGSYNEQFF. Here the CDR3 DNA reads TGTGCCAGCAGCTCCGGACAGGGATCCTACAATGAGCAGTTCTTC.

This sequence joins TRBV18 and TRBJ2-7; TRBD1 might be the D (5 bases). CDR1 KGHSH and CDR2 LQKENI come from the germline V gene. V gave up 2 bases and J gave up 2 bases, with 19 bases separating them. The CDR3 totals 17 residues. Here the CDR3 reads CASSPRVGAILAYEQYF. CDR3 nucleotide sequence: TGTGCCAGCTCACCAAGGGTAGGGGCTATTCTGGCCTACGAGCAGTACTTC.